This paragraph covers one TCR beta chain sequence. Its specificity is unknown. The study ran the assay at deep level. Assay: immunoSEQ multiplex PCR; the TCRdb copy retains only in-frame clones and omits some. This sample yields more than 1,200,000 clones, of which roughly 98.5% are seen a single time; roughly 0.35% belongs to the top ten. The CDR3 extends over 15 amino acids. Deletions cut 0 bases from V and 0 bases from J, with 9 bases between. CDR1 SGHDT and CDR2 YYEEEE come from the germline V gene. These data are taken from a study of shared clonotypes between healthy human individuals. Study-wide background: The study used three CD4 naive, three CD4 memory, two CD8 naive and one CD8 memory plate per donor. Whole-study findings and limits: Relative to memory subsets, naive subsets generally showed larger estimated richness.

Naive CD45RA+ and memory CD45RA-negative subsets were split from CD4+ cells. Sequencing was performed on naive CD4+ T cells sorted from blood. Subset reported: CD45RA+ positively selected. This receptor was obtained from a man aged 25-45 years in good health. The V and J genes are TRBV5-6 and TRBJ1-1, with a possible D match to TRBD1 (5 bases). The CDR3 coding sequence is TGTGCCAGCAGCTTGGGCGGGGCCATGAACACTGAAGCTTTCTTT. Encoded protein: CASSLGGAMNTEAFF.